The clone carrying this T cell receptor beta chain was observed a few times. Its target is not known. This entry comes from a study of cytomegalovirus exposure and HLA in healthy donors. Overall study: The 110 or so validation repertoires used the same platform as the roughly 670 first-cohort repertoires, a later analysis reported.

Study outcomes and limitations: The classifier reportedly diagnosed cytomegalovirus status with high specificity and sensitivity. The study labeled fewer than 200 TCR beta chains cytomegalovirus-associated. According to a subsequent analysis, TCR clusters from the first cohort were inclined to appear together in the 120 validation repertoires.

Profiling relied on immunoSEQ multiplex PCR, and the TCRdb table lists in-frame clones only, not all of them. The data show fewer than 90,000 clones, approximately 84% seen once. The ends were cut back, 1 base at V and 10 bases at J, with 8 bases in the middle. The CDR3 spans 13 residues. Germline CDR1 reads SGHVS; CDR2 reads FQNEAQ. The sequencing sample was made of PBMCs. The clonotype was recovered from a woman between 18 and 29 years old in good health and CMV-seropositive. The rearrangement uses TRBV7-8 and TRBJ1-6, with D uncertain. The CDR3 loop reads CASSLGAGSPLHF. The DNA for the CDR3 is TGTGCCAGCAGCTTAGGGGCAGGATCACCCCTCCACTTT.